This entry lists 2 T cell receptor beta chains sequenced from one sample in a study of blood T cells in healthy people across ages. A second PCR, run for roughly 7 to 11 cycles, used a sample-barcoded 5' primer plus a J-beta primer mix. Each CDR3 protein is one row after TCRdb ran MiXCR on the 5' RACE reads. Of around 1,000,000 distinct CDR3 sequences detected, about 25% appear once; the ten largest clones hold approximately 0.75%. The same sample was also used in a study of T cells of mothers and their children.

Sequencing was done on a sample of blood. The origin of the receptors is a girl aged 2-10 years in good health.

This clonotype turned up a few times. The rearrangement joins TRBV3-1 to TRBJ2-3, with a tentative D call TRBD2 (5 bases). The CDR3 is made up of 15 amino acids. The V end lost 3 bases, the J end lost 4 bases, and 14 bases lay between the germline ends. In germline, CDR1 is LGHDT, CDR2 YNNKEL (reference sequence). CDR3 residues: CASSQVEERPDTQYF. CDR3 nucleotide sequence: TGTGCCAGCAGCCAGGTCGAGGAGCGGCCAGATACGCAGTATTTT.

The sample holds a few counts of this clonotype. This chain joins TRBV4-3 and TRBJ2-5; D uncertain. The ends were cut back, 0 bases at V and 3 bases at J, with 11 bases in the middle. Germline V gene lookup returns CDR1 LGHNA and CDR2 YSLEER. The CDR3 has 15 residues. The CDR3 sequence: CASSQDPAFKETQYF. The CDR3 nucleotides read TGCGCCAGCAGCCAAGATCCGGCATTCAAAGAGACCCAGTACTTC.